Below, 4 T cell receptor beta chains from the same sample are listed, as sequenced in a study of T-cell memory formation after mild COVID-19. One entry per CDR3 protein results from TCRdb running MiXCR on the 5' RACE reads. The sample lists 360,000 or so distinct CDR3 sequences, 25% to 30% seen once, with roughly 14% in the top ten. The sample was PBMCs or a T cell subset sorted from them (not recorded which). Every receptor here comes from an adult woman who had mild COVID-19 (a few samples of this study predate the infection). Cell type and time point are not known.

This clonotype turned up a few times. The chain joins TRBV7-2 to TRBJ2-2; D remains unclear. The germline V gene has CDR1 SGHTA and CDR2 FQGNSA. This CDR3 spans 14 amino acids. V was trimmed by 3 bases and J by 4 bases, leaving 9 bases between them. This CDR3 is CASSLDVGTGELFF. The CDR3 DNA reads TGTGCCAGCAGCTTGGATGTTGGCACCGGGGAGCTGTTTTTT.

V is TRBV6-5 and J is TRBJ1-1, with D possibly TRBD1 on 6 matching bases. From germline, CDR1 is MNHEY and CDR2 SVGAGI. The ends were cut back, 6 bases at V and 0 bases at J, with 20 bases in the middle. The CDR3 totals 17 residues. This chain's CDR3 is CASSLSETGAVNTEAFF. CDR3 nucleotides: TGTGCCAGCAGCCTCTCCGAGACAGGAGCGGTGAACACTGAAGCTTTCTTT.

This clonotype came up a few times. This sequence joins TRBV12-3 or TRBV12-4 and TRBJ2-7; no firm D call. The ends were cut back, 8 bases at V and 3 bases at J, with 11 bases in the middle. The CDR3 is 12 amino acids. CDR3: CASQTLGYEQYF. The CDR3 DNA reads TGTGCCAGCCAAACCTTAGGCTACGAGCAGTACTTC.

The chain joins TRBV5-1 to TRBJ1-2; 7 bases agree with TRBD1. Per germline, CDR1 SGHRS and CDR2 YFSETQ. The ends lost 4 bases at V and 6 bases at J; junction bases unmatched: 12. This CDR3 is built from 15 residues. The CDR3 spells CASSPGQIPRDGYTF. The CDR3 nucleotides read TGCGCCAGCAGCCCGGGACAGATACCTCGAGATGGCTACACCTTC.